These 31 T cell receptor beta chains were sequenced from one sample in a study of T cells after yellow fever vaccination. TCRdb itself ran the 5' RACE reads through MiXCR, one entry per CDR3 protein. The profile shows hundreds of thousands of distinct CDR3 sequences, approximately 13% of them singletons. The specimen was PBMCs, collected on the day of the yellow fever booster vaccination. All receptors come from a young man who received the YFV17D yellow fever vaccine.

The V call is TRBV12-3 or TRBV12-4, the J call TRBJ2-1, with TRBD2 as a possible D gene (6 bases). The V end lost 1 base, the J end lost 4 bases, and 8 bases lay between the germline ends. The CDR3 has 14 residues. As DNA, the CDR3 is TGTGCCAGCAGTTTAGGCGGGAAATACAATGAGCAGTTCTTC. Protein sequence: CASSLGGKYNEQFF.

The CDR3 loop is CSARNPGGGLAYEQYF. The CDR3, as DNA: TGCAGTGCTAGAAACCCGGGGGGAGGGTTAGCGTACGAGCAGTACTTC. The chain uses TRBV20-1 and TRBJ2-7; 7 bases agree with TRBD2. This CDR3 is 16 amino acids long. The junction had 14 bases not matched to a gene; V was cut back by 2 bases and J by 4 bases. Germline V lookup: CDR1 DFQATT, CDR2 SNEGSKA (reference sequence).

The chain uses TRBV20-1 and TRBJ2-1, with 8 bases lining up with TRBD2. V was pared by 6 bases and J by 10 bases, with 11 bases of the junction left unmatched. This CDR3 comprises 13 residues. Germline assignment: CDR1 DFQATT and CDR2 SNEGSKA (reference sequence). The CDR3 region has the DNA TGCAGTGCCGGACTAGCATCGGGCCGGGAGCAGTTCTTC. The encoded protein is CSAGLASGREQFF.

This clonotype was seen only a few times. The chain uses TRBV10-3 and TRBJ2-3; no clear D. The CDR3 loop spans 12 amino acids. The ends were cut back, 2 bases at V and 9 bases at J, with 9 bases in the middle. The V gene's germline CDR1 is ENHRY and CDR2 SYGVKD. The CDR3 coding sequence is TGTGCCATCAGTGAGACAACCCAAACGCAGTATTTT. This translates into CAISETTQTQYF.

This clonotype was found a few times. V gene TRBV7-2 combines with J gene TRBJ2-1; TRBD2 matches at 10 bases. The CDR3 has 15 amino acids. Germline V gene lookup returns CDR1 SGHTA and CDR2 FQGNSA. J gave up 9 bases and V 5 bases, and 10 bases lay outside the gene matches. The CDR3 DNA is TGTGCCAGCAGCCGAAGCGGGAGGGGCCGCGGTGAGCAGTTCTTC. It specifies CASSRSGRGRGEQFF.

The chain couples TRBV4-3 to TRBJ2-7; the match to TRBD1 covers 11 bases. V gave up 0 bases and J gave up 2 bases; unmatched junction bases: 6. The germline V gene encodes CDR1 LGHNA and CDR2 YSLEER. The CDR3 has 17 residues. CDR3 bases: TGCGCCAGCAGCCAAGAGTCCAGGACAGGGGGCACCTACGAGCAGTACTTC. Translation gives CASSQESRTGGTYEQYF.

The sample holds many counts of this clonotype. This chain joins TRBV12-3 or TRBV12-4 and TRBJ2-7, with 10 bases that match TRBD1. The CDR3 covers 13 residues. The junction had 5 bases not matched to a gene; V was cut back by 6 bases and J by 6 bases. CDR3 in amino acids: CASSPRQGAEQYF. In nucleotides, the CDR3 is TGTGCCAGCAGCCCTAGACAGGGGGCCGAGCAGTACTTC.

The rearrangement links TRBV12-3 or TRBV12-4 to TRBJ2-1; 11 nucleotides line up with TRBD2. V shed 6 bases and J 6 bases; nucleotides not matched to a gene: 7. CDR3 length: 15 residues. The CDR3, as DNA: TGTGCCAGCAGCCCCGAGGGACTAGCGGTCAATGAGCAGTTCTTC. Translating it yields CASSPEGLAVNEQFF.

The chain combines TRBV5-1 with TRBJ2-5; D perhaps matches TRBD2 (6 bases). The CDR3 totals 15 residues. Germline V CDR1 and CDR2: SGHRS, YFSETQ. The V end was cut by 7 bases, the J end by 5 bases, with 21 bases between. The CDR3 is CASRSEGFPSETQYF. CDR3 coding DNA: TGCGCCAGCCGCTCGGAGGGATTCCCCTCGGAGACCCAGTACTTC.

The chain carries TRBV20-1 and TRBJ2-7, with TRBD2 matching 7 bases. J was trimmed by 0 bases and V by 3 bases; bases with no gene match: 5. Germline V gene lookup returns CDR1 DFQATT and CDR2 SNEGSKA (reference sequence). The CDR3 has 14 amino acids. CDR3 sequence reads: CSASSGGSSYEQYF. The CDR3 coding sequence is TGCAGTGCTAGTTCGGGCGGGAGCTCCTACGAGCAGTACTTC.

The chain uses TRBV30 and TRBJ1-3; D is unresolved. Germline V gives CDR1 GTSNPN, CDR2 SVGIG (reference sequence). V was cut by 4 bases and J by 0 bases, with 13 bases left in between. The CDR3 covers 15 residues. The CDR3 nucleotides are TGTGCCTGGAAATCGATATCTAACTCTGGAAACACCATATATTTT. Its translation: CAWKSISNSGNTIYF. The full variable domain, in which reference TRBV30 and TRBJ1-3 provide the parts outside the CDR3, is SQTIHQWPATLVQPVGSPLSLECTVEGTSNPNLYWYRQAAGRGLQLLFYSVGIGQISSEVPQNLSASRPQDRQFILSSKKLLLSDSGFYLCAWKSISNSGNTIYFGEGSWLTVV.

This clonotype has a count of ten or more. CDR3 nucleotides: TGTGCCAGCACCCTTGGGGTCGGGGAGCTGTTTTTT. The encoded protein is CASTLGVGELFF. The chain couples TRBV12-3 or TRBV12-4 to TRBJ2-2, with D unclear. With 7 bases removed from V and 7 bases from J, the gap between germline ends came to 10 bases. There are 12 residues in the CDR3.

The table lists this clonotype with many counts. The CDR3 DNA is TGCGCCAGCAGCTTTTGGGATTACAATGAGCAGTTCTTC. It is translated as CASSFWDYNEQFF. The gene calls are TRBV5-1 and TRBJ2-1, with no clear D. CDR1 is SGHRS, CDR2 YFSETQ, per germline. The CDR3 sequence is 13 residues long. V was pared by 2 bases and J by 4 bases, with 7 bases between.

This clonotype was seen a handful of times. The rearrangement joins TRBV27 to TRBJ2-1, with D possibly being TRBD2 (5 bases). The CDR3 extends over 14 amino acids. V was shortened by 8 bases and J by 5 bases, with 16 bases between the two germline ends. CDR1 is MNHEY, CDR2 SMNVEV, per germline (reference sequence). For the CDR3, the DNA is TGTGCCAGCGGGAGAATGCTAATTGACAATGAGCAGTTCTTC. Translation: CASGRMLIDNEQFF.

This chain uses TRBV10-3 with TRBJ2-5; the D gene is possibly TRBD2 (6 bases). Per the germline V gene, CDR1 is ENHRY and CDR2 is SYGVKD. The CDR3 loop spans 12 amino acids. V was clipped by 4 bases and J by 5 bases, with 8 bases between them. DNA for the CDR3: TGTGCCATCAGTGGCGCGGGGGAGACCCAGTACTTC. Encoded protein: CAISGAGETQYF.

This clonotype has more than one count but fewer than ten. This sequence joins TRBV7-2 and TRBJ1-2; 7 bases map to TRBD1. V shed 8 bases, J shed 6 bases, and the junction held 3 bases outside the gene matches. CDR1 and CDR2 (germline): SGHTA, FQGNSA. The length of the CDR3 is 11 residues. In nucleotides, the CDR3 is TGTGCCAGCCGGGACAGAGATGGCTACACCTTC. It codes for CASRDRDGYTF.

This clonotype appeared a few times. The J gene is TRBJ2-7, the V gene TRBV29-1, with 7 bases aligning to TRBD2. CDR1 and CDR2 (germline): SQVTM, ANQGSEA. This CDR3 region has 12 residues. V lost 8 bases to trimming and J lost 2 bases; unmatched junction nucleotides: 6. CDR3 sequence (DNA): TGCAGCTTCAGGACTAGTGCCTACGAGCAGTACTTC. Protein sequence: CSFRTSAYEQYF.

The V and J genes are TRBV20-1 and TRBJ2-7; 7 nucleotides agree with TRBD1. CDR3 length: 13 amino acids. Germline assignment: CDR1 DFQATT and CDR2 SNEGSKA (reference sequence). The V gene end was trimmed by 4 bases and the J gene end by 1 base; junction bases not matched to a gene: 4. In DNA form, the CDR3 reads TGCAGTGCTAATAACAGGGGTTCCTACGAGCAGTACTTC. Its protein product is CSANNRGSYEQYF.

This clonotype was counted a few times. The chain has TRBV18 and TRBJ2-3, with 10 bases fitting TRBD2. V lost 8 bases to trimming and J lost 2 bases; unmatched junction nucleotides: 7. The length of the CDR3 is 15 residues. Germline V gives CDR1 KGHSH, CDR2 LQKENI. In DNA form, the CDR3 reads TGTGCCAGCACCACGGGGACTAGCGCCACAGATACGCAGTATTTT. Translating gives CASTTGTSATDTQYF. The full variable domain, with the rest looked up from reference TRBV18 and TRBJ2-3, is NAGVMQNPRHLVRRRGQEARLRCSPMKGHSHVYWYRQLPEEGLKFMVYLQKENIIDESGMPKERFSAEFPKEGPSILRIQQVVRGDSAAYFCASTTGTSATDTQYFGPGTRLTVL.

V usage is TRBV5-6 and J usage is TRBJ2-2; D unclear. Trimming stripped 2 bases from V and 1 base from J, with 15 bases between. Per the germline V gene, CDR1 is SGHDT and CDR2 is YYEEEE. The CDR3 is 17 residues long. CDR3 loop: CASSLFGPLENTGELFF. The DNA of the CDR3 is TGTGCCAGCAGCTTATTTGGGCCGCTCGAGAACACCGGGGAGCTGTTTTTT. Drawing the rest from reference TRBV5-6 and TRBJ2-2, the complete variable domain is DAGVTQSPTHLIKTRGQQVTLRCSPKSGHDTVSWYQQALGQGPQFIFQYYEEEERQRGNFPDRFSGHQFPNYSSELNVNALLLGDSALYLCASSLFGPLENTGELFFGEGSRLTVL.

The table lists this clonotype with a few counts. The chain is built from TRBV5-4 and TRBJ2-5; D is ambiguous. Trimming pared 2 bases from V and 4 bases from J, leaving 9 bases between. Germline V gives CDR1 SGHNT, CDR2 YYREEE (reference sequence). The CDR3 runs to 13 residues. The CDR3 spells CASSFASRETQYF. Written as DNA, the CDR3 is TGTGCCAGCAGCTTTGCCTCCCGAGAGACCCAGTACTTC. Based on the CDR3 plus reference TRBV5-4 and TRBJ2-5, the full variable domain is ETGVTQSPTHLIKTRGQQVTLRCSSQSGHNTVSWYQQALGQGPQFIFQYYREEENGRGNFPPRFSGLQFPNYSSELNVNALELDDSALYLCASSFASRETQYFGPGTRLLVL.

This clonotype has just a few counts. The rearrangement uses TRBV11-2 and TRBJ2-3, with unresolved D. V shed 5 bases and J shed 7 bases, with 13 bases lying between them. Per germline, CDR1 SGHAT and CDR2 FQNNGV. The CDR3 loop spans 13 amino acids. CDR3: CASSPPSIHTQYF. The CDR3 coding sequence is TGTGCCAGCAGCCCGCCTAGTATACATACGCAGTATTTT.

V is TRBV9 and J is TRBJ2-7, with TRBD1 matching over 7 bases. The length of the CDR3 is 14 residues. Germline values: CDR1 SGDLS, CDR2 YYNGEE. V lost 4 bases and J lost 5; bases outside the gene matches: 9. The CDR3 nucleotides read TGTGCCAGCAGCATCCAGGGACAGTTCCACGAGCAGTACTTC. Amino acid sequence: CASSIQGQFHEQYF.

The chain has TRBV18 and TRBJ1-4, with no clear D. Per the germline V gene, CDR1 is KGHSH and CDR2 is LQKENI. V lost 0 bases and J 4 bases, leaving 12 bases between the germline ends. The CDR3 sequence is 16 residues long. In DNA, the CDR3 is TGTGCCAGCTCACCACCCCGGGTTGGGGATAATGAAAAACTGTTTTTT. Its protein is CASSPPRVGDNEKLFF.

There are a few counts of this clonotype. The V and J genes are TRBV6-5 and TRBJ2-2; D remains ambiguous. V was clipped by 4 bases and J by 8 bases, with 8 bases between them. CDR1 is MNHEY and CDR2 is SVGAGI in the germline V gene. The CDR3 sequence is 12 residues long. The CDR3 loop reads CASSFQSGELFF. In DNA, the CDR3 is TGTGCCAGCAGTTTCCAGTCTGGGGAGCTGTTTTTT.

The CDR3 sequence: CASSPGTGAGSYTKTQYF. The CDR3, as DNA: TGTGCCAGCTCACCAGGGACGGGAGCCGGTTCGTATACAAAGACCCAGTACTTC. The chain uses TRBV18 and TRBJ2-5; possible D gene TRBD2, 6 bases. The CDR3 has 18 residues. V was clipped by 2 bases and J by 6 bases, with 25 bases between them. Germline lookup yields CDR1 KGHSH and CDR2 LQKENI.

The V gene is TRBV20-1, the J gene TRBJ2-5; 9 bases agree with TRBD1. This CDR3 contains 14 residues. V shed 5 bases and J 5 bases; nucleotides not matched to a gene: 9. Germline lookup yields CDR1 DFQATT and CDR2 SNEGSKA (reference sequence). The CDR3 region is CSARKRTGVETQYF. The CDR3 coding sequence is TGCAGTGCTCGAAAAAGGACAGGGGTGGAGACCCAGTACTTC.

The sample holds many counts of this clonotype. This rearrangement joins TRBV20-1 to TRBJ1-5; TRBD1 aligns across 7 bases. The germline V gene encodes CDR1 DFQATT and CDR2 SNEGSKA (reference sequence). J was trimmed by 2 bases and V by 5 bases; bases with no gene match: 0. This CDR3 contains 12 residues. CDR3 loop: CSAGTGNQPQHF. The CDR3 region has the DNA TGCAGTGCTGGGACAGGCAATCAGCCCCAGCATTTT.

V gene TRBV7-7 combines with J gene TRBJ2-3; D remains unclear. This CDR3 is built from 14 residues. CDR1 is SSHAT and CDR2 is FNYEAQ in the germline V gene (reference sequence). The germline V and J ends were trimmed by 5 bases and 4 bases, with 13 bases remaining between them. CDR3 in amino acids: CASSTRDQADTQYF. The CDR3 DNA sequence: TGTGCCAGCAGCACCAGAGATCAAGCAGATACGCAGTATTTT. Full variable domain (outside the CDR3, taken from reference TRBV7-7 and TRBJ2-3): GAGVSQSPRYKVTKRGQDVTLRCDPISSHATLYWYQQALGQGPEFLTYFNYEAQPDKSGLPSDRFSAERPEGSISTLTIQRTEQRDSAMYRCASSTRDQADTQYFGPGTRLTVL.

In its sample, this clonotype was seen many times. This chain joins TRBV7-9 and TRBJ1-1; D is uncertain. V lost 5 bases, J lost 5 bases, and 6 bases lay in between. CDR3 size: 11 residues. The germline V gene encodes CDR1 SEHNR and CDR2 FQNEAQ (reference sequence). The DNA of the CDR3 is TGTGCCAGCAGCGCGGATACTGAAGCTTTCTTT. It encodes CASSADTEAFF.

V usage is TRBV4-3 and J usage is TRBJ2-1; 7 bases are a match to TRBD2. The length of the CDR3 is 13 residues. The germline V gene has CDR1 LGHNA and CDR2 YSLEER. After removal of 4 bases from V and 10 bases from J, the junction contained 7 bases not matched to a gene. DNA for the CDR3: TGCGCCAGCAGCCGCTGGGGGGGGGAGGAGCAGTTCTTC. Its protein is CASSRWGGEEQFF.